The clone carrying this T cell receptor (beta chain) came up a few times. Its antigen is not identified. CDR3 length: 14 amino acids. V was trimmed by 5 bases and J by 6 bases, leaving 16 bases between them. CDR1 and CDR2 from the germline V gene are SGHRS and YFSETQ. Researchers reported that TCR beta cDNA libraries carried unique molecular identifiers. TCRdb reanalysed the PCR reads using MiXCR and keeps one entry per CDR3 protein. The table has around 440,000 distinct CDR3 sequences, roughly 46% seen once. The source of the sample is a study of post-analysis software for immune sequencing data. Study-level points and caveats: The authors found that F measure strongly co-clustered same-batch samples. Comparison of patients with controls showed about 5 TRBV segments more frequent in patients, TRBV5-6, TRBV5-1 and TRBV20-1 among them.

V usage is TRBV5-1 and J usage is TRBJ2-3; no clear D. Sequencing was carried out using blood. The TCR comes from a girl aged 10 to 17 with multiple sclerosis. CDR3 bases: TGCGCCAGCAGAGTAGGGCAGGCGGTGGATACGCAGTATTTT. Translated, it gives CASRVGQAVDTQYF.